These 23 T cell receptor beta chains originate from one sample sequenced in a study of memory CD4+ T cells and cytomegalovirus serostatus. Single viable CD3+CD4+CD8-CD45RO+ cells were sorted as the memory CD4+ T cells. This table comes from immunoSEQ multiplex PCR, and its TCRdb copy is limited to in-frame clones, with some not included. The profile shows roughly 60,000 clones, 70% to 80% of them singletons. Sequences were obtained from memory CD4+ T cells from blood. The source of these receptors is an adult in good health and CMV-seronegative.

J is TRBJ2-1 and V is TRBV11-2; 8 bases map to TRBD2. The CDR3 sequence is 15 residues long. V dropped 4 bases and J dropped 7; count of bases not matched to a gene: 9. Germline V gene data show CDR1 as SGHAT and CDR2 as FQNNGV. CDR3 sequence reads: CASSSQRETGNEQFF. Here the CDR3 DNA reads TGTGCCAGCAGCTCCCAGCGGGAGACGGGAAATGAGCAGTTCTTC. Full variable domain (rest looked up from reference TRBV11-2 and TRBJ2-1): EAGVAQSPRYKIIEKRQSVAFWCNPISGHATLYWYQQILGQGPKLLIQFQNNGVVDDSQLPKDRFSAERLKGVDSTLKIQPAKLEDSAVYLCASSSQRETGNEQFFGPGTRLTVL.

This clone was found once. J is TRBJ1-2 and V is TRBV11-1; D unresolved. This CDR3 spans 15 amino acids. Germline V gives CDR1 SGHAT, CDR2 FQDESV (reference sequence). Trimming cost V 1 base and J 0 bases, with 9 bases left between them. CDR3 sequence reads: CASSLEALTNYGYTF. The CDR3 coding sequence is TGTGCCAGCAGCTTAGAGGCCCTCACTAACTATGGCTACACCTTC.

The V gene is TRBV27, the J gene TRBJ1-2; D not resolved. V was trimmed by 3 bases and J by 4 bases, leaving 9 bases between them. Germline CDR1 reads MNHEY; CDR2 reads SMNVEV (reference sequence). The CDR3 has 13 residues. CDR3 nucleotides: TGTGCCAGCAGTTTGGCAGGATTCTATGGCTACACCTTC. Amino acids: CASSLAGFYGYTF.

V is TRBV19 and J is TRBJ2-3; no definite D call. Deletions cut 0 bases from V and 6 bases from J, with 19 bases between. The V gene's germline CDR1 is LNHDA and CDR2 SQIVND (reference sequence). The CDR3 covers 17 residues. CDR3 coding DNA: TGTGCCAGTAGTATAGAACACACAGTGACTGGGTCGGATACGCAGTATTTT. Translation: CASSIEHTVTGSDTQYF.

V is TRBV5-8 and J is TRBJ1-3; D perhaps matches TRBD1 (5 bases). CDR1 SGHTS and CDR2 YDEGEE come from the germline V gene. V gave up 1 base and J gave up 5 bases, with 13 bases separating them. This CDR3 is 15 amino acids long. The CDR3 here is CASSLFVGTRNTIYF. In DNA, the CDR3 is TGTGCCAGCAGCTTGTTTGTGGGGACTCGAAACACCATATATTTT.

The chain carries TRBV25-1 and TRBJ2-5; TRBD2 matches 7 bases. The CDR3 is 18 amino acids. Germline V gene lookup returns CDR1 MGHDK and CDR2 SYGVNS. The junction had 13 bases not matched to a gene; V was cut back by 3 bases and J by 0 bases. The CDR3 nucleotides are TGTGCCAGCAGTGATGGTTGGGCTAGCGGACGATACCAAGAGACCCAGTACTTC. Amino acids: CASSDGWASGRYQETQYF.

This clone appeared a few times. J is TRBJ2-1 and V is TRBV29-1; TRBD2 aligns across 8 bases. With 8 bases clipped from V and 2 bases from J, the junction kept 8 bases outside the gene matches. The CDR3 is 14 residues long. The germline CDR1 and CDR2 sequences are SQVTM and ANQGSEA. CDR3 sequence reads: CSSGGGSTYNEQFF. The CDR3 DNA sequence: TGCAGCTCAGGCGGGGGGTCCACCTACAATGAGCAGTTCTTC.

The rearrangement links TRBV19 to TRBJ2-2, with TRBD2 matching over 13 bases. V trimming: 5 bases; J trimming: 5 bases; junction bases outside the gene matches: 5. Germline CDR1 is LNHDA and CDR2 is SQIVND (reference sequence). The CDR3 contains 16 residues. CDR3 protein: CASSFGTSGTTGELFF. The CDR3 nucleotides are TGTGCCAGTAGTTTCGGGACTAGCGGGACAACCGGGGAGCTGTTTTTT. Full variable domain (outside the CDR3, taken from reference TRBV19 and TRBJ2-2): DGGITQSPKYLFRKEGQNVTLSCEQNLNHDAMYWYRQDPGQGLRLIYYSQIVNDFQKGDIAEGYSVSREKKESFPLTVTSAQKNPTAFYLCASSFGTSGTTGELFFGEGSRLTVL.

This clone was detected a few times. This rearrangement joins TRBV28 to TRBJ1-4; no clear D. Per the germline V gene, CDR1 is MDHEN and CDR2 is SYDVKM. The CDR3 is 16 amino acids. V lost 5 bases, J lost 0 bases, and 13 bases lay in between. CDR3 amino acids: CASSTPWTATNEKLFF. Here the CDR3 DNA reads TGTGCCAGCAGTACCCCGTGGACCGCAACTAATGAAAAACTGTTTTTT.

The rearrangement uses TRBV7-8 and TRBJ2-3; a possible D gene is TRBD2 (6 bases). Germline CDR1 and CDR2: SGHVS and FQNEAQ. This CDR3 is 16 amino acids long. V lost 7 bases to trimming and J lost 2 bases, with 19 bases between them. CDR3 sequence: CASTLGTSEATDTQYF. CDR3 nucleotides: TGTGCCAGCACCCTAGGGACTTCGGAGGCCACAGATACGCAGTATTTT.

The chain employs TRBV7-2 and TRBJ1-1; D is undetermined. Germline CDR1 is SGHTA and CDR2 is FQGNSA. The germline V and J ends were trimmed by 1 base and 11 bases, with 14 bases remaining between them. This CDR3 has 13 amino acids. CDR3 sequence reads: CASSLVFGRVAFF. CDR3 sequence (DNA): TGTGCCAGCAGCTTAGTTTTTGGGAGAGTCGCTTTCTTT. The whole variable domain, filled in from reference TRBV7-2 and TRBJ1-1, reads GAGVSQSPSNKVTEKGKDVELRCDPISGHTALYWYRQSLGQGLEFLIYFQGNSAPDKSGLPSDRFSAERTGGSVSTLTIQRTQQEDSAVYLCASSLVFGRVAFFGQGTRLTVV.

This chain links TRBV9 with TRBJ1-2; D may be TRBD1 (6 bases). The CDR3 has 15 amino acids. Germline CDR1 is SGDLS and CDR2 is YYNGEE. Trimming cost V 3 bases and J 4 bases, with 16 bases left between them. The CDR3 loop is CASSDLTGFSYGYTF. The CDR3 nucleotides are TGTGCCAGCAGCGACTTAACAGGGTTCAGCTATGGCTACACCTTC. Combining the CDR3 with reference TRBV9 and TRBJ1-2 gives the whole variable domain DSGVTQTPKHLITATGQRVTLRCSPRSGDLSVYWYQQSLDQGLQFLIQYYNGEERAKGNILERFSAQQFPDLHSELNLSSLELGDSALYFCASSDLTGFSYGYTFGSGTRLTVV.

J is TRBJ1-5 and V is TRBV18, with a weak D call TRBD1 (5 bases). The CDR3 is made up of 15 amino acids. Trimming removed 3 bases from V and 2 bases from J, with 11 bases in between. Germline V lookup: CDR1 KGHSH, CDR2 LQKENI. The chain's CDR3 is CASSPQGQGNQPQHF. For the CDR3, the DNA is TGTGCCAGCTCACCCCAGGGCCAAGGCAATCAGCCCCAGCATTTT.

The J gene is TRBJ2-1, the V gene TRBV5-1, with D unresolved. Germline CDR1 is SGHRS and CDR2 is YFSETQ. This CDR3 has 15 residues. The V end lost 4 bases, the J end lost 0 bases, and 11 bases lay between the germline ends. CDR3 residues: CASSPTGNSYNEQFF. In DNA, the CDR3 is TGCGCCAGCAGCCCCACCGGAAACTCCTACAATGAGCAGTTCTTC.

The chain links TRBV7-8 to TRBJ2-5; tentative D call: TRBD1 (5 bases). Trimming removed 1 base at V and 5 bases at J, with 11 bases between. This CDR3 is built from 14 residues. Germline values: CDR1 SGHVS, CDR2 FQNEAQ. CDR3 bases: TGTGCCAGCAGCTTAGAGCCAGGGCAGGAGACCCAGTACTTC. Its protein is CASSLEPGQETQYF. Based on the CDR3 plus reference TRBV7-8 and TRBJ2-5, the full variable domain is GAGVSQSPRYKVAKRGQDVALRCDPISGHVSLFWYQQALGQGPEFLTYFQNEAQLDKSGLPSDRFFAERPEGSVSTLKIQRTQQEDSAVYLCASSLEPGQETQYFGPGTRLLVL.

Only a few counts were recorded for this clone. The chain is built from TRBV19 and TRBJ1-1, with D perhaps TRBD1 (6 bases). Germline V lookup: CDR1 LNHDA, CDR2 SQIVND (reference sequence). The CDR3 is 13 amino acids. V was shortened by 5 bases and J by 7 bases, with 14 bases between the two germline ends. The CDR3 nucleotides are TGTGCCAGTAGTTCTACCAGGGGTAGTGAAGCTTTCTTT. Translated, it gives CASSSTRGSEAFF. Together with reference TRBV19 and TRBJ1-1, the CDR3 gives the full variable domain: DGGITQSPKYLFRKEGQNVTLSCEQNLNHDAMYWYRQDPGQGLRLIYYSQIVNDFQKGDIAEGYSVSREKKESFPLTVTSAQKNPTAFYLCASSSTRGSEAFFGQGTRLTVV.

V usage is TRBV10-2 and J usage is TRBJ1-2; tentative D call: TRBD1 (5 bases). V was cut by 3 bases and J by 7 bases, with 12 bases left in between. Germline loops: CDR1 WSHSY, CDR2 SAAADI. The CDR3 extends over 13 amino acids. CDR3 region: CASSDFQGGGYTF. CDR3 coding DNA: TGCGCCAGCAGTGATTTTCAGGGAGGTGGCTACACCTTC.

J is TRBJ2-7 and V is TRBV7-2; 7 bases are shared with TRBD1. Germline lookup yields CDR1 SGHTA and CDR2 FQGNSA. This CDR3 has 13 residues. J was trimmed by 6 bases and V by 5 bases; bases with no gene match: 7. The CDR3 reads CASSPRRGLEQYF. CDR3 DNA sequence: TGTGCCAGCAGCCCGAGAAGGGGGCTCGAGCAGTACTTC. Using reference TRBV7-2 and TRBJ2-7 for the parts outside the CDR3, the full variable domain is GAGVSQSPSNKVTEKGKDVELRCDPISGHTALYWYRQSLGQGLEFLIYFQGNSAPDKSGLPSDRFSAERTGGSVSTLTIQRTQQEDSAVYLCASSPRRGLEQYFGPGTRLTVT.

The CDR3 protein is CASSMGIYNEQFF. CDR3 bases: TGTGCCAGCAGCATGGGGATCTACAATGAGCAGTTCTTC. V usage is TRBV7-8 and J usage is TRBJ2-1; no clear D. The CDR3 length is 13 residues. V was shortened by 5 bases and J by 3 bases, with 8 bases between the two germline ends. Germline CDR1 and CDR2: SGHVS and FQNEAQ.

The chain recombines TRBV6-1 with TRBJ1-3; perhaps TRBD1 as D (5 bases). V lost 6 bases and J 3 bases, leaving 15 bases between the germline ends. There are 15 residues in the CDR3. Germline V gene lookup returns CDR1 MNHNS and CDR2 SASEGT. The CDR3, as DNA: TGTGCCAGCAGCCAAGGTCAGGGAGATGGAAACACCATATATTTT. Its translation: CASSQGQGDGNTIYF.

V gene TRBV7-9 combines with J gene TRBJ1-1; 8 nucleotides align to TRBD1. The germline V gene has CDR1 SEHNR and CDR2 FQNEAQ (reference sequence). The CDR3 totals 15 residues. V dropped 10 bases and J dropped 1; count of bases not matched to a gene: 11. The CDR3 bases are TGTGCCACACCTAAAGACAGGGGTAGGAACACTGAAGCTTTCTTT. It codes for CATPKDRGRNTEAFF. The full variable domain, its missing parts supplied by reference TRBV7-9 and TRBJ1-1, is DTGVSQNPRHKITKRGQNVTFRCDPISEHNRLYWYRQTLGQGPEFLTYFQNEAQLEKSRLLSDRFSAERPKGSFSTLEIQRTEQGDSAMYLCATPKDRGRNTEAFFGQGTRLTVV.

The chain joins TRBV4-2 to TRBJ1-2, with 9 positions matching TRBD1. Germline CDR1 LGHNA, CDR2 YNFKEQ. The CDR3 extends over 15 amino acids. V shed 3 bases and J 1 base; nucleotides not matched to a gene: 3. The CDR3 loop reads CASSQGQGVNYGYTF. CDR3 DNA: TGTGCCAGCAGCCAGGGACAGGGAGTTAACTATGGCTACACCTTC.

This clone was counted a few times. The chain couples TRBV7-2 to TRBJ2-7; the D gene is possibly TRBD2 (5 bases). V was cut by 5 bases and J by 6 bases, with 23 bases left in between. Germline assignment: CDR1 SGHTA and CDR2 FQGNSA. The CDR3 is made up of 16 amino acids. CDR3 sequence reads: CASSPGRAKGLAEQYF. CDR3 DNA: TGTGCCAGCAGCCCCGGCCGGGCAAAAGGACTCGCCGAGCAGTACTTC. Full variable domain (rest looked up from reference TRBV7-2 and TRBJ2-7): GAGVSQSPSNKVTEKGKDVELRCDPISGHTALYWYRQSLGQGLEFLIYFQGNSAPDKSGLPSDRFSAERTGGSVSTLTIQRTQQEDSAVYLCASSPGRAKGLAEQYFGPGTRLTVT.